The 9 T cell receptor beta chains listed next were all sequenced from one sample in a study of T cell responses to AZD1222 COVID-19 vaccine. TCRdb's table, derived via immunoSEQ multiplex PCR, lists solely in-frame clones and lacks some. The sample lists around 160,000 clones; approximately 90% were seen once. Source: peripheral blood, taken on day 0 of AZD1222 vaccination. All receptors derive from an adult in good health.

The chain links TRBV9 to TRBJ2-7, with 9 bases lining up with TRBD1. V was pared by 4 bases and J by 2 bases, with 4 bases of the junction left unmatched. The CDR3 runs 14 residues. Germline CDR1 is SGDLS and CDR2 is YYNGEE. The CDR3 nucleotides read TGTGCCAGCAGCCCTCGACAGGGGGCCTACGAGCAGTACTTC. Its protein is CASSPRQGAYEQYF.

The gene calls are TRBV11-2 and TRBJ2-5, with a tentative D call TRBD2 (5 bases). Per the germline V gene, CDR1 is SGHAT and CDR2 is FQNNGV. The V end lost 0 bases, the J end lost 4 bases, and 9 bases lay between the germline ends. The CDR3 is 14 amino acids. This chain's CDR3 is CASSLEAGGETQYF. Written as DNA, the CDR3 is TGTGCCAGCAGCTTAGAAGCCGGAGGAGAGACCCAGTACTTC.

The CDR3: CASSLNGRGLTEAFF. CDR3 DNA: TGTGCCAGCAGCTTAAATGGCAGGGGGCTCACTGAAGCTTTCTTT. The chain is built from TRBV7-3 and TRBJ1-1; TRBD1 aligns across 8 bases. With 1 base clipped from V and 4 bases from J, the junction kept 5 bases outside the gene matches. The CDR3 has 15 amino acids. Germline CDR1 and CDR2: SGHTA and FQGTGA.

This chain uses TRBV9 with TRBJ2-4; no clear D. Trimming removed 4 bases from V and 9 bases from J, with 14 bases in between. CDR3 length: 13 amino acids. Germline V gene lookup returns CDR1 SGDLS and CDR2 YYNGEE. DNA for the CDR3: TGTGCCAGCAGCCCCCGCCTAGTCGGCATTCAGTACTTC. Its translation is CASSPRLVGIQYF.

This chain joins TRBV6-2 or TRBV6-3 and TRBJ2-1, with 14 bases matching TRBD2. The trim removed 6 bases at V and 0 bases at J, leaving 22 bases unmatched. This CDR3 spans 23 amino acids. Germline values: CDR1 MNHEY, CDR2 SVGEGT. CDR3 loop: CASSQPGTSGRGGLGSSYNEQFF. CDR3 DNA sequence: TGTGCCAGCAGCCAGCCCGGGACTAGCGGGAGAGGGGGTTTGGGAAGCTCCTACAATGAGCAGTTCTTC.

The genes are TRBV18 and TRBJ1-2; D is unresolved. The CDR3 is 20 amino acids. Trimming left V 3 bases short and J 1 base short, with 27 bases between. CDR1 KGHSH and CDR2 LQKENI come from the germline V gene. CDR3 DNA: TGTGCCAGCTCACCCCTTGCTCCGAGGGCTCTCCATATATATAACTATGGCTACACCTTC. It is translated as CASSPLAPRALHIYNYGYTF.

This clone was counted once. This rearrangement joins TRBV28 to TRBJ2-2; tentatively, D is TRBD1 (6 bases). The ends were cut back, 3 bases at V and 8 bases at J, with 13 bases in the middle. The germline CDR1 and CDR2 sequences are MDHEN and SYDVKM. The CDR3 is made up of 14 amino acids. CDR3 sequence: CASSFSTGFGELFF. The CDR3 DNA reads TGTGCCAGCAGTTTTTCTACAGGGTTTGGGGAGCTGTTTTTT.

The chain carries TRBV7-8 and TRBJ2-1; 11 nucleotides agree with TRBD2. The CDR3 is 19 residues long. Germline V gene lookup returns CDR1 SGHVS and CDR2 FQNEAQ. Germline trimming cut 2 bases from V and 4 bases from J; bases unmatched to any gene: 13. The CDR3 coding sequence is TGTGCCAGCAGCTTAAGGCGGACTAGCGGGCCTAAAGGATACAATGAGCAGTTCTTC. Translated: CASSLRRTSGPKGYNEQFF.

CDR3 residues: CATSRGPHSVTGTPEAFF. CDR3 DNA sequence: TGTGCCACCAGCAGAGGCCCCCACTCAGTCACAGGGACGCCTGAAGCTTTCTTT. The chain employs TRBV15 and TRBJ1-1; D is possibly TRBD1 (6 bases). This CDR3 contains 18 residues. Germline V gene lookup returns CDR1 LNHNV and CDR2 YYDKDF (reference sequence). V was trimmed by 1 base and J by 6 bases, leaving 24 bases between them.